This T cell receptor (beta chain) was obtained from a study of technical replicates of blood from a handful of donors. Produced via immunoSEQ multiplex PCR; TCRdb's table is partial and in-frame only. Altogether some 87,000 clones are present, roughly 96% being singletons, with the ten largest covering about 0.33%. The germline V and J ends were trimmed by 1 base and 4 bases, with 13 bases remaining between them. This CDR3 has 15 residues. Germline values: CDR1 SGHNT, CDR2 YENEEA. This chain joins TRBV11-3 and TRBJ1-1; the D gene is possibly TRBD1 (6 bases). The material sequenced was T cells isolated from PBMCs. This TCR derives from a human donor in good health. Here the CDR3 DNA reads TGTGCCAGCAGCTTAGGTGACGGACAGATCACTGAAGCTTTCTTT. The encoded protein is CASSLGDGQITEAFF.